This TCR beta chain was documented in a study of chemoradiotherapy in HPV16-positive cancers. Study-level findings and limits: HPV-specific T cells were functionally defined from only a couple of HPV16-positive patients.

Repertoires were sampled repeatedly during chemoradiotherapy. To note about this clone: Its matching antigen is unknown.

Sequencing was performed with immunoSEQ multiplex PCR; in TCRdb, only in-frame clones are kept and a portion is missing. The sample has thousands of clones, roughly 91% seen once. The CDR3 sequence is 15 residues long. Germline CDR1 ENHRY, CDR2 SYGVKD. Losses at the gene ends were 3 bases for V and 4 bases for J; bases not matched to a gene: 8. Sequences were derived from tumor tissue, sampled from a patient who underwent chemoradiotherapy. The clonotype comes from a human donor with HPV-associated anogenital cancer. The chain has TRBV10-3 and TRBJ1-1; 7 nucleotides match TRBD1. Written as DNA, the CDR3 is TGTGCCATCAGTGACTCGAAAGCAGGGGGCACTGAAGCTTTCTTT. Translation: CAISDSKAGGTEAFF.